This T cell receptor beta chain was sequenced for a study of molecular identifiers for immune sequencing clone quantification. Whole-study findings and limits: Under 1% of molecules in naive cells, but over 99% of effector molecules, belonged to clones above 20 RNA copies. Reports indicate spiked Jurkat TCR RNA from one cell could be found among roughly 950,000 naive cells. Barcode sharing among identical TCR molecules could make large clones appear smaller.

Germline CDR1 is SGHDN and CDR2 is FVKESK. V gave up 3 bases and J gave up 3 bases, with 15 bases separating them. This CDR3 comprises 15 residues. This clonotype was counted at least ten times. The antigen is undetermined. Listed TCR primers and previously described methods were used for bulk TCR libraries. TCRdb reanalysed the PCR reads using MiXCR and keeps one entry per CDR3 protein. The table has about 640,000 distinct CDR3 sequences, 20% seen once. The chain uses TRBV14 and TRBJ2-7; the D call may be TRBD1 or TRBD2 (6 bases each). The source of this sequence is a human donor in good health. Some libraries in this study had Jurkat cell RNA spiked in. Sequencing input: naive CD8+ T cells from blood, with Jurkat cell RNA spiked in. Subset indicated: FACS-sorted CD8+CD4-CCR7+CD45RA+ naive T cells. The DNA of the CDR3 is TGTGCCAGCAGCCACCCGGAGGGGGGTTACTACGAGCAGTACTTC. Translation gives CASSHPEGGYYEQYF.